These 26 T cell receptor beta chains were sequenced from one sample in a study of T-cell memory formation after mild COVID-19. TCRdb re-derived calls from the 5' RACE reads in MiXCR, one entry per CDR3 protein. The top ten clones hold about 20% of a sample with around 300,000 distinct CDR3 sequences, around 15% of them seen once. The specimen sequenced was PBMCs or a T cell subset sorted from them (not recorded which). The source of these receptors is a man in his late teens or twenties who had mild COVID-19 (a few samples of this study predate the infection). Cell type and time point are not known.

The rearrangement uses TRBV9 and TRBJ2-5, with 13 bases fitting TRBD2. The CDR3 runs 15 residues. V dropped 4 bases and J dropped 5; count of bases not matched to a gene: 5. Germline CDR1 is SGDLS and CDR2 is YYNGEE. Here the CDR3 DNA reads TGTGCCAGCAGCATGGGACTAGCGGGGAGCGAGACCCAGTACTTC. Translated: CASSMGLAGSETQYF.

The chain has TRBV7-6 and TRBJ2-3; D remains unclear. Trimming took 6 bases from V and 8 from J, leaving 12 bases between them. There are 12 residues in the CDR3. Per germline, CDR1 SGHVS and CDR2 FNYEAQ. CDR3 region: CASSPDGGTQYF. The CDR3 bases are TGTGCCAGCAGTCCTGACGGCGGTACGCAGTATTTT.

Of note for this clonotype: Germline is not matched at one junction end, which may reflect a read error. The J gene is TRBJ2-7, the V gene TRBV6-2 or TRBV6-3, with D maybe TRBD1 (5 bases). The length of the CDR3 is 13 residues. In germline, CDR1 is MNHEY, CDR2 SVGEGT. The CDR3 sequence is CAGSYRWAYEQYF. CDR3 in DNA: TGTGCCGGCAGTTACAGGTGGGCCTACGAGCAGTACTTC.

This clonotype was counted a few times. The chain links TRBV7-8 to TRBJ1-2; 7 positions agree with TRBD1. The ends lost 5 bases at V and 4 bases at J; junction bases unmatched: 7. The V gene's germline CDR1 is SGHVS and CDR2 FQNEAQ. The CDR3 runs 14 residues. The CDR3 region is CASSPSRQGYGYTF. For the CDR3, the DNA is TGTGCCAGCAGCCCCAGTCGACAGGGCTATGGCTACACCTTC.

This clonotype was found a few times. This sequence joins TRBV10-3 and TRBJ2-7, with a tentative D call TRBD1 (6 bases). This CDR3 region has 11 residues. Germline assignment: CDR1 ENHRY and CDR2 SYGVKD. Trimming removed 10 bases from V and 0 bases from J, with 7 bases in between. The CDR3 reads CARGGSYEQYV. Here the CDR3 DNA reads TGTGCCAGAGGGGGCTCCTACGAGCAGTACGTC.

This clonotype has just a few counts. This likely comes from a read error, as the CDR3 has no conserved phenylalanine or tryptophan at its end. The limits of the CDR3 on the DNA are not certain, so only TCRdb's listed CDR3 is given. The genes are TRBV7-2 and TRBJ1-2. Germline CDR1 SGHTA, CDR2 FQGNSA. The CDR3 sequence runs 14 residues, both termini included. CDR3 amino acids: CASSLVGTQLALEI.

This clonotype was seen repeatedly, ten times or more. The chain combines TRBV5-1 with TRBJ2-3; maybe TRBD2 (5 bases). The CDR3 is 15 amino acids. The V gene lost 0 bases and the J gene lost 7 bases, with 15 bases spanning the gap. Germline V gene data show CDR1 as SGHRS and CDR2 as YFSETQ. The CDR3 nucleotides read TGCGCCAGCAGCTTGGCTGGGAGTAGTACAAATACGCAGTATTTT. Translating gives CASSLAGSSTNTQYF.

The chain links TRBV6-5 to TRBJ1-4; TRBD1 aligns across 7 bases. CDR1 and CDR2 (germline): MNHEY, SVGAGI. The CDR3 loop spans 11 amino acids. After removal of 8 bases from V and 10 bases from J, the junction contained 4 bases not matched to a gene. This CDR3 is CASGGQPKLFF. The CDR3 DNA is TGTGCCAGCGGGGGACAGCCAAAACTGTTTTTT.

The CDR3, as DNA: TGTGCCAGCAGCCTACTACATACTAGCTCAAACGGTGAGCAGTTCTTC. This translates into CASSLLHTSSNGEQFF. The genes are TRBV9 and TRBJ2-1; D might be TRBD2 (6 bases). The CDR3 sequence is 16 residues long. V was shortened by 4 bases and J by 9 bases, with 23 bases between the two germline ends. Germline lookup yields CDR1 SGDLS and CDR2 YYNGEE.

V usage is TRBV6-2 or TRBV6-3 and J usage is TRBJ2-7, with a weak D call TRBD1 (6 bases). Between the trimmed V and J ends, which lost 6 bases and 3 bases, there was a span of 12 bases. Germline V lookup: CDR1 MNHEY, CDR2 SVGEGT. The CDR3 is 13 residues long. The CDR3 region has the DNA TGTGCCAGCAGAACGATGACAGGCTACGAGCAGTACGTC. It codes for CASRTMTGYEQYV.

This clonotype occurred a few times. CDR3 loop: CASWENVDEQFF. The DNA for the CDR3 is TGTGCCAGCTGGGAGAACGTCGATGAGCAGTTCTTC. The V and J genes are TRBV28 and TRBJ2-1; tentatively, D is TRBD2 (5 bases). V was shortened by 8 bases and J by 8 bases, with 13 bases between the two germline ends. The CDR3 is 12 residues long. Germline loops: CDR1 MDHEN, CDR2 SYDVKM.

This clonotype appeared many times. The rearrangement links TRBV12-3 or TRBV12-4 to TRBJ1-1; D is unclear. V was clipped by 2 bases and J by 8 bases, with 9 bases between them. The CDR3 is made up of 12 amino acids. CDR3 sequence (DNA): TGTGCCAGCAGTTTACGAGCAGAAGAAGCTTTCTTT. It specifies CASSLRAEEAFF.

This clonotype was seen a handful of times. V gene TRBV20-1 combines with J gene TRBJ2-7, with D perhaps assigned TRBD1 or TRBD2 (5 bases each). This CDR3 comprises 14 residues. Trimming stripped 3 bases from V and 2 bases from J, with 14 bases between. Germline assignment: CDR1 DFQATT and CDR2 SNEGSKA (reference sequence). CDR3 bases: TGCAGTGCTAGGCCCCCCCAGGGACCCTACGAGCAGTACGTC. It codes for CSARPPQGPYEQYV.

The gene calls are TRBV4-1 and TRBJ2-2; 9 bases line up with TRBD1. Germline-derived CDR1 and CDR2 are MGHRA and YSYEKL. J gave up 5 bases and V 4 bases, and 5 bases lay outside the gene matches. The CDR3 is made up of 15 amino acids. CDR3 sequence: CASSPGTGLTGELFF. CDR3 in DNA: TGCGCCAGCAGCCCCGGGACAGGGTTAACCGGGGAGCTGTTTTTT.

There are a few counts of this clonotype. CDR3: CASSTSRTAGGPTDTQYF. The CDR3 DNA follows: TGTGCCAGCAGCACAAGTAGAACGGCGGGGGGGCCCACAGATACGCAGTATTTT. The chain has TRBV9 and TRBJ2-3; 9 bases map to TRBD2. Looked up from germline, CDR1 is SGDLS and CDR2 is YYNGEE. CDR3 size: 18 residues. The V and J ends lost 4 bases and 2 bases, in that order; junction bases with no gene match: 14.

This clonotype came up a few times. The V gene is TRBV29-1, the J gene TRBJ2-7, with unresolved D. V lost 0 bases, J lost 2 bases, and 5 bases lay in between. There are 12 residues in the CDR3. Germline V lookup: CDR1 SQVTM, CDR2 ANQGSEA. The CDR3 DNA sequence: TGCAGCGTTGAAGATCGCACCTACGAGCAGTACTTC. It encodes CSVEDRTYEQYF.

This clonotype was found a few times. The CDR3 reads CASSMTGTGYTF. CDR3 nucleotide sequence: TGTGCCAGCAGTATGACAGGGACTGGCTACACCTTC. The V call is TRBV6-5, the J call TRBJ1-2, with 7 bases that match TRBD1. This CDR3 region has 12 residues. V trimming: 5 bases; J trimming: 7 bases; junction bases outside the gene matches: 4. In germline, CDR1 is MNHEY, CDR2 SVGAGI.

This clonotype was counted only a few times. The chain combines TRBV5-1 with TRBJ1-6; weak D call: TRBD1 (6 bases). Trimming stripped 4 bases from V and 5 bases from J, with 13 bases between. CDR3 length: 15 amino acids. Germline CDR1 reads SGHRS; CDR2 reads YFSETQ. In nucleotides, the CDR3 is TGCGCCAGCAGCCCCAGGGGCGCCCATAATTCACCCCTCCACTTT. The encoded protein is CASSPRGAHNSPLHF.

There are a few counts of this clonotype. The V gene is TRBV20-1, the J gene TRBJ2-7; 10 bases agree with TRBD1. V lost 6 bases, J lost 3 bases, and 5 bases stayed unmatched. In germline, CDR1 is DFQATT, CDR2 SNEGSKA (reference sequence). The length of the CDR3 is 13 residues. CDR3 residues: CSATGTGDYEQYF. The DNA for the CDR3 is TGCAGTGCCACCGGGACAGGGGACTACGAGCAGTACTTC.

This clonotype came up a few times. The chain recombines TRBV15 with TRBJ2-4; 8 bases match TRBD1. Germline V gene sequence: CDR1 LNHNV, CDR2 YYDKDF (reference sequence). This CDR3 spans 15 amino acids. The V gene end was trimmed by 5 bases and the J gene end by 2 bases; junction bases not matched to a gene: 5. CDR3 nucleotides: TGTGCCACCAGCGGGGACAGGAGGTCCAAAAACATTCAGTACTTC. Translating gives CATSGDRRSKNIQYF.

The table lists this clonotype with a few counts. The chain couples TRBV6-2 or TRBV6-3 to TRBJ2-5; no clear D. Germline CDR1 and CDR2: MNHEY and SVGEGT. The CDR3 consists of 12 residues. Trimming left V 7 bases short and J 4 bases short, with 10 bases between. In DNA form, the CDR3 reads TGTGCCAGCACGCCTGGGGTAGAGACCCAGTACTTC. Translating it yields CASTPGVETQYF.

The CDR3 sequence is CASSFRTGTPERNNEQFF. The DNA for the CDR3 is TGTGCCAGCAGTTTCCGGACAGGGACCCCTGAACGGAACAATGAGCAGTTCTTC. The genes are TRBV6-2 or TRBV6-3 and TRBJ2-1; the match to TRBD1 covers 8 bases. The CDR3 has 18 amino acids. Losses at the gene ends were 4 bases for V and 5 bases for J; bases not matched to a gene: 16. CDR1 MNHEY and CDR2 SVGEGT come from the germline V gene.

This clonotype showed up just a few times. The genes are TRBV2 and TRBJ1-2, with D maybe TRBD1 (5 bases). The CDR3 is 14 residues long. Germline V gene sequence: CDR1 SNHLY, CDR2 FYNNEI. V lost 0 bases to trimming and J lost 4 bases, with 9 bases between them. The CDR3 reads CASSEAGVLYGYTF. Written as DNA, the CDR3 is TGTGCCAGCAGTGAAGCAGGGGTACTCTATGGCTACACCTTC.

This clonotype turned up a few times. The CDR3 loop reads CASSGSSENTEAFF. CDR3 nucleotides: TGTGCCAGCAGCGGGTCATCGGAGAATACTGAAGCTTTCTTT. The chain carries TRBV9 and TRBJ1-1; D is ambiguous. Trimming removed 3 bases from V and 5 bases from J, with 14 bases in between. CDR1 is SGDLS, CDR2 YYNGEE, per germline. This CDR3 contains 14 residues.

The chain carries TRBV7-9 and TRBJ2-7, with 14 positions matching TRBD2. The V and J ends lost 5 bases and 0 bases, in that order; junction bases with no gene match: 9. Germline V gene data show CDR1 as SEHNR and CDR2 as FQNEAQ (reference sequence). The CDR3 runs to 18 residues. The CDR3 region is CASSLGTSGGRSSYEQYV. The CDR3 DNA is TGTGCCAGCAGCCTAGGGACTAGCGGGGGTCGCAGCTCCTACGAGCAGTACGTC.

The genes are TRBV4-1 and TRBJ2-3; TRBD2 agrees at 10 bases. The CDR3 covers 16 residues. Germline trimming cut 4 bases from V and 1 base from J; bases unmatched to any gene: 5. CDR1 is MGHRA, CDR2 YSYEKL, per germline. CDR3 DNA sequence: TGCGCCAGCAGCCTAACCGGGACTAGCGGCACAGATACGCAGTATTTT. Its protein product is CASSLTGTSGTDTQYF.